This T cell receptor beta chain emerged from a study of T cell repertoires in cytomegalovirus infection. Whole-study context: Selected CMV epitopes included recently identified HLA-C-restricted ones as well as well-studied HLA-B-restricted ones. Matching HLA type, along with CMV infection, was indicated by public TCR beta signatures.

One entry per CDR3 protein, called by TCRdb with MiXCR from the reads. Of about 78,000 distinct CDR3 sequences listed, approximately 42% are singletons. Notes on this clonotype: Antigen specificity is unknown.

Germline assignment: CDR1 LGHNT and CDR2 FRNRAP. V was pared by 6 bases and J by 0 bases, with 11 bases between. The CDR3 spans 14 residues. Study-level points and caveats: Of the TCR beta families, the public ones yielded a cumulative frequency that identified carriers of CMV plus the relevant HLA. Predominance within the ex vivo response was attributable to HLA-C-restricted CMV-specific TCR beta clonotypes.

The receptor comes from a human donor in good health (CMV status not recorded). Some clones in this sample may be carry-over from other donors' samples. Sequenced here: CD8+ T cells from cultured PBMCs, sampled from culture after CMV antigen stimulation. This rearrangement joins TRBV12-5 to TRBJ1-1; D is unclear. The CDR3 DNA is TGTGCTAGTGGACCGGACCACATGAACACTGAAGCTTTCTTT. Translated, it gives CASGPDHMNTEAFF.